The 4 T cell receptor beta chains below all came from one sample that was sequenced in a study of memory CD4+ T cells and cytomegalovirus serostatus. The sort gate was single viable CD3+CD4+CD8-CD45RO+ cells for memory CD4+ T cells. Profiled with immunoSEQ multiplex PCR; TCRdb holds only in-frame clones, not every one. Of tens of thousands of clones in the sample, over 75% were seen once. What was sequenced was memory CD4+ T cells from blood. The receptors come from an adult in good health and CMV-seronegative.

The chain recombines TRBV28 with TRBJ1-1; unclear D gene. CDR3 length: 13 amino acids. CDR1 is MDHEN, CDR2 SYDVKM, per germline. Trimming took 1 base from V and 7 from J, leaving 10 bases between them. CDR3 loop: CASSLSVTNEAFF. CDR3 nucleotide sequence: TGTGCCAGCAGTTTATCGGTGACTAATGAAGCTTTCTTT.

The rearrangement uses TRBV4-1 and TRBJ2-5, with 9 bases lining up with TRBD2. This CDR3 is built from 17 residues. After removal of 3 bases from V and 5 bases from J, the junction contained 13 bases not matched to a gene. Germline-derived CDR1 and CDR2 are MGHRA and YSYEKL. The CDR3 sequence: CASSQSGREGPRETQYF. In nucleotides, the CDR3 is TGCGCCAGCAGCCAGTCCGGGCGGGAGGGCCCTCGGGAGACCCAGTACTTC.

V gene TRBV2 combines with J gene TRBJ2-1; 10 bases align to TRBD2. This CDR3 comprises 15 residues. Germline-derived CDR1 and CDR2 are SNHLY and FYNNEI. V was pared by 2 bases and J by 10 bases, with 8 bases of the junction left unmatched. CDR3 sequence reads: CASSESSGGTREQFF. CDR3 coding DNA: TGTGCCAGCAGTGAATCTAGCGGGGGCACCCGGGAGCAGTTCTTC.

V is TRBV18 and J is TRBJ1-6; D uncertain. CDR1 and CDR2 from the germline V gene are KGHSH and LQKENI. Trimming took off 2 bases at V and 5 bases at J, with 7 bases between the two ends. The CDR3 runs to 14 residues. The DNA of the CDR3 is TGTGCCAGCTCACCAAGTGGGGATAATTCACCCCTCCACTTT. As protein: CASSPSGDNSPLHF. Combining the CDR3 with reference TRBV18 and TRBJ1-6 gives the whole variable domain NAGVMQNPRHLVRRRGQEARLRCSPMKGHSHVYWYRQLPEEGLKFMVYLQKENIIDESGMPKERFSAEFPKEGPSILRIQQVVRGDSAAYFCASSPSGDNSPLHFGNGTRLTVT.